This T cell receptor (beta chain) is drawn from a study of blood T cell repertoires in COVID-19. As for the study in general: COVID-19 samples, acute and convalescent, were from the United States, Italy and Spain. T cells, B-cell-depleted T cells, or PBMCs provided the cDNA or gDNA that served as material.

In the authors' workflow: Reference gene primer amplification gave nucleated cell count estimates. Measured with immunoSEQ multiplex PCR; TCRdb has only the in-frame clones, and not every one. For V, J and clone size, that table is used; D and trimming come from the DNA. The table lists 100,000 to 150,000 clones, over 60% of them singletons. The sample holds a few counts of this clone. This CDR3 has 15 amino acids. V dropped 1 base and J dropped 0 bases, with 7 bases sitting between them. Germline V gene lookup returns CDR1 SGHVS and CDR2 FQNEAQ. The chain employs TRBV7-8 and TRBJ1-3, with no clear D. Sample: peripheral blood. The sequence derives from a woman in her seventies with acute or convalescent COVID-19. CDR3 in amino acids: CASSLGRVSGNTIYF. As DNA, the CDR3 is TGTGCCAGCAGCTTAGGTCGGGTCTCTGGAAACACCATATATTTT.